The T cell receptor beta chain under discussion was sequenced for a study of Graves' ophthalmopathy and Graves' hyperthyroidism. Study observations and caveats: Between ophthalmopathy and stable hyperthyroidism, a 13-signature model drew a separation with about 85% sensitivity and 70% to 84% specificity. The majority of expanded thyroid clonotypes above 0.001 frequency also occurred in blood.

Included hyperthyroidism patients were aged 18 to 65 and newly diagnosed (under 2 months' duration). Trimming pared 11 bases from V and 6 bases from J, leaving 14 bases between. The CDR3 consists of 11 residues. Per germline, CDR1 SEHNR and CDR2 FQNEAQ (reference sequence). A remark on this clonotype: Its antigen is not known.

TCR beta CDR3 regions were amplified from RNA transcripts. A first-round RT-PCR used HTBI primers, followed by a second-round multiplex PCR. Each CDR3 protein gets one entry after TCRdb re-called the multiplex PCR reads with MiXCR. The table has approximately 540,000 distinct CDR3 sequences, 35% to 40% seen once. The sequenced material came from peripheral blood or thyroid tissue (not recorded which). The chain links TRBV7-9 to TRBJ2-7; D is unresolved. This receptor was obtained from an adult man with Graves' hyperthyroidism. As DNA, the CDR3 is TGTGCCTGGAGCCTTCGCGGCGAGCAGTACTTC. This sequence encodes CAWSLRGEQYF.